This T cell receptor beta chain was sequenced during a study of OX40 agonist ivuxolimab in advanced cancers. For the study at large: Patients undergoing dose escalation presented with hepatocellular carcinoma, melanoma, renal cell or head and neck cancer. Study observations and caveats: No antigen was identified for the clonally expanded peripheral T cells.

Sequencing used immunoSEQ multiplex PCR; TCRdb keeps in-frame clones, though not all of them. This sample has about 50,000 clones; approximately 89% occur once, and the top ten carry 5% to 7%. The CDR3 length is 13 residues. V lost 0 bases to trimming and J lost 4 bases; unmatched junction nucleotides: 0. CDR1 SEHNR and CDR2 FQNEAQ come from the germline V gene (reference sequence). A note on this clone: Antigen: not known. This CDR3 is also generated by other DNA sequences in the sample.

The chain carries TRBV7-9 and TRBJ2-7, with TRBD2 matching 7 bases. The clonotype comes from an adult with an advanced solid tumor such as melanoma, head and neck, liver or kidney cancer. This specimen was CD4+ or CD8+ T cells sorted from blood, taken in a trial of the OX40 agonist ivuxolimab. The CDR3 DNA reads as TGTGCCAGCAGCTTAGCCGGGGGGTACGAGCAGTACTTC. It specifies CASSLAGGYEQYF.